Below, 17 T cell receptor beta chains from the same sample are listed, as sequenced in a study of blood T cell repertoires in COVID-19. Method: immunoSEQ multiplex PCR; TCRdb's copy keeps in-frame clones and lacks some. The sample carries about 350,000 clones, around nine tenths recorded once. The specimen sequenced was PBMCs or T cells enriched from blood (not recorded which). All receptors come from a woman in her thirties who had been exposed to COVID-19.

The V gene is TRBV12-3 or TRBV12-4, the J gene TRBJ2-2; 7 nucleotides match TRBD1. The CDR3 length is 13 residues. With V trimmed by 7 bases and J by 6 bases, 5 bases remained unmatched. CDR3: CASTDRDPGELFF. The CDR3 DNA sequence: TGTGCCAGCACCGACAGGGACCCCGGGGAGCTGTTTTTT.

In its sample, this clone was seen a few times. V and J are TRBV7-3 and TRBJ2-1, with TRBD2 matching 11 bases. The V segment lost 2 bases and the J segment 4 bases; nucleotides outside the gene matches: 7. The CDR3 extends over 17 amino acids. Per germline, CDR1 SGHTA and CDR2 FQGTGA. CDR3 DNA sequence: TGTGCCAGCAGCTTAGTTGGGGGGACTAGCGGATACAATGAGCAGTTCTTC. The encoded protein is CASSLVGGTSGYNEQFF.

V is TRBV27 and J is TRBJ1-1, with 7 bases fitting TRBD1. CDR3 length: 14 residues. Germline-derived CDR1 and CDR2 are MNHEY and SMNVEV (reference sequence). The trim removed 3 bases at V and 1 base at J, leaving 2 bases unmatched. The CDR3 coding sequence is TGTGCCAGCAGTTTTGGGACAGCGAACACTGAAGCTTTCTTT. Amino acids: CASSFGTANTEAFF.

This rearrangement joins TRBV5-1 to TRBJ2-2, with 8 bases fitting TRBD1. V lost 2 bases, J lost 3 bases, and 6 bases stayed unmatched. Per germline, CDR1 SGHRS and CDR2 YFSETQ. This CDR3 is built from 16 residues. The CDR3 DNA is TGCGCCAGCAGCTTAAGGACAGGGTTGGACACCGGGGAGCTGTTTTTT. This gives the protein CASSLRTGLDTGELFF.

The gene calls are TRBV3-1 (or the pseudogene TRBV3-2) and TRBJ2-7, with 13 bases identical to TRBD2. CDR1 LGHDT and CDR2 YNNKEL come from the germline V gene (reference sequence). After removal of 3 bases from V and 3 bases from J, the junction contained 11 bases not matched to a gene. This CDR3 spans 18 amino acids. CDR3 residues: CASSHRPGTSGTGYEQYF. In DNA form, the CDR3 reads TGTGCCAGCAGCCATCGCCCCGGGACTAGCGGGACCGGCTACGAGCAGTACTTC.

The genes are TRBV5-1 and TRBJ1-1, with D possibly matching TRBD1 (5 bases). CDR1 and CDR2 (germline): SGHRS, YFSETQ. The CDR3 totals 13 residues. V lost 4 bases to trimming and J lost 4 bases, with 11 bases between them. The CDR3 DNA follows: TGCGCCAGCAGCCCGGGCGGGGGCACTGAAGCTTTCTTT. It specifies CASSPGGGTEAFF.

This rearrangement joins TRBV24-1 to TRBJ1-1; a possible D gene is TRBD1 (6 bases). With 4 bases removed from V and 5 bases from J, the gap between germline ends came to 10 bases. Germline V lookup: CDR1 KGHDR, CDR2 SFDVKD. The CDR3 spans 13 residues. Here the CDR3 DNA reads TGTGCCACCAGTGACAGGGGTTGGACTGAAGCTTTCTTT. Translated, it gives CATSDRGWTEAFF.

This chain joins TRBV3-1 (or the pseudogene TRBV3-2) and TRBJ2-7, with 7 bases matching TRBD1. CDR3 length: 16 residues. Germline V gene lookup returns CDR1 LGHDT and CDR2 YNNKEL (reference sequence). The trim removed 1 base at V and 1 base at J, leaving 7 bases unmatched. The CDR3 spells CASSQGFQGVSYEQYF. The CDR3, as DNA: TGTGCCAGCAGCCAAGGGTTCCAGGGGGTGTCCTACGAGCAGTACTTC.

This clone showed up just once. The chain is built from TRBV5-1 and TRBJ2-7, with D perhaps TRBD1 (6 bases). This CDR3 has 14 amino acids. The germline V gene has CDR1 SGHRS and CDR2 YFSETQ. Trimming pared 4 bases from V and 0 bases from J, leaving 11 bases between. CDR3 DNA: TGCGCCAGCAGCCCAAGACAGGTCTCCTACGAGCAGTACTTC. The encoded protein is CASSPRQVSYEQYF.

This clone has just a few counts. The chain carries TRBV12-5 and TRBJ1-4; 7 positions match TRBD1. The ends lost 2 bases at V and 7 bases at J; junction bases unmatched: 7. Germline V gives CDR1 LGHNT, CDR2 FRNRAP. The CDR3 has 15 amino acids. The CDR3: CASGLTGQSGEKLFF. Written as DNA, the CDR3 is TGTGCTAGTGGTTTGACGGGACAGTCGGGTGAAAAACTGTTTTTT. The variable domain in full, completed from reference TRBV12-5 and TRBJ1-4, reads DARVTQTPRHKVTEMGQEVTMRCQPILGHNTVFWYRQTMMQGLELLAYFRNRAPLDDSGMPKDRFSAEMPDATLATLKIQPSEPRDSAVYFCASGLTGQSGEKLFFGSGTQLSVL.

This sequence joins TRBV29-1 and TRBJ1-3; D is unresolved. The germline CDR1 and CDR2 sequences are SQVTM and ANQGSEA. This CDR3 region has 11 residues. Trimming cost V 3 bases and J 4 bases, with 4 bases left between them. For the CDR3, the DNA is TGCAGCGTTGACAGGGGAAACACCATATATTTT. This translates into CSVDRGNTIYF.

The chain couples TRBV30 to TRBJ1-5, with TRBD1 matching 11 bases. Germline CDR1 reads GTSNPN; CDR2 reads SVGIG (reference sequence). J was trimmed by 2 bases and V by 2 bases; bases with no gene match: 11. The CDR3 consists of 18 residues. The CDR3 DNA reads TGTGCCTGGAGTATACGGACAGGGGGCTTGTATGGCAATCAGCCCCAGCATTTT. Its translation: CAWSIRTGGLYGNQPQHF.

This chain connects TRBV7-9 to TRBJ2-1, with 8 bases fitting TRBD2. The V segment lost 1 base and the J segment 6 bases; nucleotides outside the gene matches: 5. Looked up from germline, CDR1 is SEHNR and CDR2 is FQNEAQ (reference sequence). The CDR3 is made up of 15 amino acids. This CDR3 reads CASSLVKLAANEQFF. The CDR3 DNA sequence: TGTGCCAGCAGCTTAGTGAAACTAGCGGCCAATGAGCAGTTCTTC.

The chain uses TRBV5-1 and TRBJ2-4; 7 bases map to TRBD1. With 2 bases clipped from V and 8 bases from J, the junction kept 7 bases outside the gene matches. CDR3 length: 14 amino acids. Germline assignment: CDR1 SGHRS and CDR2 YFSETQ. The CDR3 DNA follows: TGCGCCAGCAGCTTCGACAGGGCCGGGGACATTCAGTACTTC. Protein: CASSFDRAGDIQYF.

The chain has TRBV7-2 and TRBJ2-1; maybe TRBD2 (6 bases). The V end lost 1 base, the J end lost 2 bases, and 12 bases lay between the germline ends. The CDR3 is 16 residues long. CDR1 is SGHTA, CDR2 FQGNSA, per germline. The CDR3 DNA sequence: TGTGCCAGCAGCTTAGGATCAGCGGGCACCTACAATGAGCAGTTCTTC. Translated, it gives CASSLGSAGTYNEQFF.

The chain recombines TRBV10-3 with TRBJ1-5; D is unclear. Germline V gene lookup returns CDR1 ENHRY and CDR2 SYGVKD. This CDR3 contains 14 residues. V was trimmed by 3 bases and J by 4 bases, leaving 10 bases between them. The CDR3 DNA follows: TGTGCCATCAGTGACCCGACCAGGAATCAGCCCCAGCATTTT. Translated, it gives CAISDPTRNQPQHF.

This chain connects TRBV14 to TRBJ2-2, with D possibly matching TRBD2 (7 bases). The CDR3 has 16 amino acids. The V gene's germline CDR1 is SGHDN and CDR2 FVKESK. V gave up 0 bases and J gave up 4 bases, with 12 bases separating them. The chain's CDR3 is CASSQDAGAVTGELFF. Here the CDR3 DNA reads TGTGCCAGCAGCCAAGATGCGGGGGCGGTCACCGGGGAGCTGTTTTTT.